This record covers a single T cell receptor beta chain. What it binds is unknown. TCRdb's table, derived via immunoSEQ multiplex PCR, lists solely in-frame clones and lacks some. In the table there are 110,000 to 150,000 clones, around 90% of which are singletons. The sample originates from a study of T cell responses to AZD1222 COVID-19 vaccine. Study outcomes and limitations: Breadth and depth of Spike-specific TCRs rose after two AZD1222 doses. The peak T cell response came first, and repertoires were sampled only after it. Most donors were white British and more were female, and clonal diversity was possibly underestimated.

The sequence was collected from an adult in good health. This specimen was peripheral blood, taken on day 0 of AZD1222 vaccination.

CDR3 protein: CSVGGARTGASYEQYF. CDR3 DNA: TGCAGCGTTGGAGGGGCCCGGACAGGGGCTTCCTACGAGCAGTACTTC. The gene calls are TRBV29-1 and TRBJ2-7; 9 bases agree with TRBD1. The CDR3 spans 16 residues. V shed 4 bases, J shed 1 base, and the junction held 11 bases outside the gene matches. Per the germline V gene, CDR1 is SQVTM and CDR2 is ANQGSEA.